This TCR beta chain was sequenced during a study of T-cell memory formation after mild COVID-19. The CDR3 is 15 residues long. With 3 bases removed from V and 2 bases from J, the gap between germline ends came to 11 bases. Germline V gene lookup returns CDR1 MGHRA and CDR2 YSYEKL. A single record per CDR3 protein comes from TCRdb applying MiXCR to the 5' RACE reads. This repertoire shows roughly 400,000 distinct CDR3 sequences, under 20% found once; its top ten account for around a fifth. Sequencing was done on a sample of PBMCs or a T cell subset sorted from them (not recorded which). The rearrangement links TRBV4-1 to TRBJ1-5; D may be TRBD1 (6 bases). The sequence was obtained from a man aged 18 to 29 who had mild COVID-19 (a few samples of this study predate the infection). Cell type and time point are not known. CDR3 nucleotides: TGCGCCAGCAGCCACGACAGGTCAGGCAATCAGCCCCAGCATTTT. Its translation: CASSHDRSGNQPQHF.